This TCR beta chain came from a study of blood T cell repertoires in COVID-19. Assay: immunoSEQ multiplex PCR; the TCRdb copy retains only in-frame clones and omits some. The data show 150,000 to 200,000 clones, 82% seen once. The V end lost 3 bases, the J end lost 4 bases, and 7 bases lay between the germline ends. The CDR3 is 11 residues long. Germline lookup yields CDR1 DFQATT and CDR2 SNEGSKA (reference sequence). The J gene is TRBJ2-7, the V gene TRBV20-1; D call uncertain. The clonotype comes from a man in his sixties who had recovered from COVID-19. Sequencing used PBMCs or T cells enriched from blood (not recorded which). CDR3 in amino acids: CSASASYEQYF. DNA for the CDR3: TGCAGTGCTAGTGCGTCGTACGAGCAGTACTTC.